Shown below are 26 T cell receptor beta chains from a single sample sequenced in a study of T cell responses to AZD1222 COVID-19 vaccine. Using immunoSEQ multiplex PCR, the repertoire was profiled, and TCRdb retains in-frame clones only, with some absent. The repertoire consists of 100,000 to 150,000 clones, with roughly 91% occurring once and the leading ten covering 4.4%. The sequenced sample was peripheral blood, obtained on day 0 of MenACWY control vaccination. The receptors shown here come from an adult in good health.

The chain recombines TRBV4-3 with TRBJ1-5; 7 nucleotides match TRBD1. The CDR3 is 16 amino acids. In germline, CDR1 is LGHNA, CDR2 YSLEER. The trim removed 1 base at V and 5 bases at J, leaving 8 bases unmatched. CDR3 nucleotides: TGCGCCAGCAGCCAAGTGAAGGGGGCAACGGATCAGCCCCAGCATTTT. It translates to CASSQVKGATDQPQHF.

V gene TRBV11-2 combines with J gene TRBJ2-7; 9 bases align to TRBD1. V lost 4 bases and J lost 4; bases outside the gene matches: 17. This CDR3 contains 18 residues. Per the germline V gene, CDR1 is SGHAT and CDR2 is FQNNGV. The CDR3 loop reads CASSSPFTWGQGLYEQYV. CDR3 sequence (DNA): TGTGCCAGCAGCTCCCCATTCACCTGGGGACAGGGCCTTTACGAGCAGTACGTC.

This rearrangement joins TRBV4-2 to TRBJ2-3, with D hard to call. Germline V CDR1 and CDR2: LGHNA, YNFKEQ. The CDR3 spans 16 residues. V gave up 4 bases and J gave up 6 bases, with 20 bases separating them. CDR3 coding DNA: TGTGCCAGCAGCCCCGCCCGTGACTTAGGCTCCGATACGCAGTATTTT. Amino acids: CASSPARDLGSDTQYF.

The V gene is TRBV6-6, the J gene TRBJ1-2; 10 bases map to TRBD1. Losses at the gene ends were 0 bases for V and 3 bases for J; bases not matched to a gene: 4. This CDR3 is 16 amino acids long. The V gene's germline CDR1 is MNHNY and CDR2 SVGAGI (reference sequence). In nucleotides, the CDR3 is TGTGCCAGCAGTTACTCCGGCGGGACAGGGGACTATGGCTACACCTTC. Residues: CASSYSGGTGDYGYTF.

This chain joins TRBV19 and TRBJ2-2; possible D gene TRBD1, 5 bases. V lost 8 bases to trimming and J lost 2 bases, with 12 bases between them. Germline V gene lookup returns CDR1 LNHDA and CDR2 SQIVND (reference sequence). The CDR3 covers 14 residues. The CDR3, as DNA: TGTGCCAGTCAGGGTAGGGGAAACACCGGGGAGCTGTTTTTT. This sequence encodes CASQGRGNTGELFF. The variable domain in full, with the rest retrieved from reference TRBV19 and TRBJ2-2, is DGGITQSPKYLFRKEGQNVTLSCEQNLNHDAMYWYRQDPGQGLRLIYYSQIVNDFQKGDIAEGYSVSREKKESFPLTVTSAQKNPTAFYLCASQGRGNTGELFFGEGSRLTVL.

This chain links TRBV4-3 with TRBJ1-6; perhaps TRBD1 as D (5 bases). The CDR3 extends over 14 amino acids. The V end was cut by 5 bases, the J end by 7 bases, with 12 bases between. Looked up from germline, CDR1 is LGHNA and CDR2 is YSLEER. The CDR3 DNA follows: TGCGCCAGCAGCGTCAGGGCGGGGAATTCACCCCTCCACTTT. This encodes CASSVRAGNSPLHF.

V and J are TRBV27 and TRBJ2-3; D tentatively fits TRBD1 or TRBD2 (5 bases each). The CDR3 extends over 15 amino acids. Germline CDR1 reads MNHEY; CDR2 reads SMNVEV (reference sequence). Trimming cost V 5 bases and J 6 bases, with 18 bases left between them. The CDR3 DNA follows: TGTGCCAGCAGTCCCACAAAGTTTGAGGGGGATACGCAGTATTTT. Residues: CASSPTKFEGDTQYF.

This sequence joins TRBV2 and TRBJ2-1, with TRBD2 matching 10 bases. With V trimmed by 3 bases and J by 9 bases, 14 bases remained unmatched. CDR3 length equals 17 residues. From germline, CDR1 is SNHLY and CDR2 FYNNEI. This chain's CDR3 is CASSDPGLAIKVGEQFF. The CDR3 coding sequence is TGTGCCAGCAGTGACCCGGGACTAGCGATTAAAGTGGGTGAGCAGTTCTTC.

The chain links TRBV7-9 to TRBJ1-6; 7 nucleotides match TRBD1. The CDR3 extends over 17 amino acids. Trimming removed 5 bases from V and 9 bases from J; junction bases left unmatched: 16. Germline assignment: CDR1 SEHNR and CDR2 FQNEAQ (reference sequence). CDR3 protein: CASSTDRTVDGSSPLHF. CDR3 nucleotide sequence: TGTGCCAGCAGCACGGACAGGACAGTAGACGGTTCTTCACCCCTCCACTTT.

The rearrangement uses TRBV11-2 and TRBJ1-2; weak D call: TRBD1 (5 bases). The CDR3 runs 14 residues. Germline assignment: CDR1 SGHAT and CDR2 FQNNGV. The V gene lost 5 bases and the J gene lost 2 bases, with 12 bases spanning the gap. The CDR3 sequence: CASSGGLTNYGYTF. In nucleotides, the CDR3 is TGTGCCAGCAGCGGGGGACTTACGAACTATGGCTACACCTTC.

The rearrangement links TRBV11-2 to TRBJ1-1; a weak D match, TRBD1 (6 bases). The CDR3 extends over 14 amino acids. Germline CDR1 reads SGHAT; CDR2 reads FQNNGV. Trimming stripped 0 bases from V and 3 bases from J, with 8 bases between. The CDR3 DNA is TGTGCCAGCAGCTTAGATCAGGGGTACACTGAAGCTTTCTTT. Amino acid sequence: CASSLDQGYTEAFF.

The chain combines TRBV5-1 with TRBJ2-7, with 9 bases fitting TRBD2. CDR1 is SGHRS, CDR2 YFSETQ, per germline. The CDR3 spans 14 residues. J gave up 4 bases and V 0 bases, and 2 bases lay outside the gene matches. The CDR3 DNA reads TGCGCCAGCAGCTTGGCTAGCGGGGCATACGAGCAGTACGTC. It is translated as CASSLASGAYEQYV.

This chain joins TRBV5-1 and TRBJ2-5; the match to TRBD2 covers 9 bases. The CDR3 extends over 16 amino acids. V trimming: 2 bases; J trimming: 4 bases; junction bases outside the gene matches: 9. The germline gives CDR1 SGHRS, CDR2 YFSETQ. CDR3 amino acids: CASSFNSGGGGETQYF. CDR3 coding DNA: TGCGCCAGCAGCTTTAATAGCGGGGGTGGTGGAGAGACCCAGTACTTC.

This chain connects TRBV7-6 to TRBJ1-2; D ambiguous. The CDR3 consists of 17 residues. V lost 1 base and J lost 4, with 19 bases in between. Germline V gives CDR1 SGHVS, CDR2 FNYEAQ. The CDR3 region is CASSLVGGPQSGYGYTF. CDR3 nucleotide sequence: TGTGCCAGCAGCTTAGTCGGTGGACCCCAAAGCGGCTATGGCTACACCTTC.

This chain joins TRBV6-4 and TRBJ2-3; 11 bases match TRBD2. Germline V CDR1 and CDR2: MRHNA, SNTAGT. The J segment lost 5 bases and the V segment lost 2 bases, leaving 3 bases of the junction unmatched. The CDR3 runs 15 residues. The CDR3 DNA sequence: TGTGCCAGCAGTGACACTAGCGGGAGCGTAGATACGCAGTATTTT. It encodes CASSDTSGSVDTQYF.

This sequence joins TRBV12-3 or TRBV12-4 and TRBJ1-5; no reliable D call. The CDR3 length is 11 residues. V lost 6 bases, J lost 6 bases, and 6 bases lay in between. The CDR3 DNA follows: TGTGCCAGCAGCAAAGGTCAGCCCCAGCATTTT. Translating gives CASSKGQPQHF.

V gene TRBV3-1 (or the pseudogene TRBV3-2) combines with J gene TRBJ2-7; D not certain. With 4 bases removed from V and 2 bases from J, the gap between germline ends came to 12 bases. The CDR3 loop spans 14 amino acids. Germline V CDR1 and CDR2: LGHDT, YNNKEL (reference sequence). Here the CDR3 DNA reads TGTGCCAGCAGCCGCCGACTGGGTCCCTACGAGCAGTACTTC. Translating gives CASSRRLGPYEQYF.

The chain joins TRBV29-1 to TRBJ2-1; D is unresolved. The CDR3 is 16 amino acids. Trimming pared 4 bases from V and 5 bases from J, leaving 21 bases between. Germline CDR1 SQVTM, CDR2 ANQGSEA. The DNA for the CDR3 is TGCAGCGTTGGGTTGGCAGCCAGGAGAAGGGACAATGAGCAGTTCTTC. It specifies CSVGLAARRRDNEQFF.

Written as DNA, the CDR3 is TGTGCCAGCAGTAAAGGGACTAGCGGATCCTACGAGCAGTACTTC. Amino acids: CASSKGTSGSYEQYF. This chain joins TRBV27 and TRBJ2-7; TRBD2 matches 11 bases. CDR1 and CDR2 (germline): MNHEY, SMNVEV (reference sequence). CDR3 length: 15 amino acids. Trimming cost V 5 bases and J 1 base; bases outside gene matches: 4.

This chain links TRBV28 with TRBJ2-5, with TRBD2 identical over 12 bases. This CDR3 comprises 17 residues. The J segment lost 5 bases and the V segment lost 5 bases, leaving 12 bases of the junction unmatched. CDR1 and CDR2 from the germline V gene are MDHEN and SYDVKM. This CDR3 is CASSRKGLAGGGETQYF. The CDR3 region has the DNA TGTGCCAGCAGTCGAAAGGGACTAGCGGGCGGGGGGGAGACCCAGTACTTC.

The V call is TRBV9, the J call TRBJ2-3; D gene uncertain. The CDR3 extends over 14 amino acids. V gave up 0 bases and J gave up 5 bases, with 10 bases separating them. Germline lookup yields CDR1 SGDLS and CDR2 YYNGEE. CDR3 coding DNA: TGTGCCAGCAGCGTAGGATTAGCCAAAGATACGCAGTATTTT. Translation gives CASSVGLAKDTQYF.

The chain joins TRBV7-2 to TRBJ2-7; TRBD1 matches at 7 bases. Trimming at V came to 5 bases and at J to 0 bases, leaving 4 bases not matched to a gene. The CDR3 is 14 amino acids. CDR1 is SGHTA, CDR2 FQGNSA, per germline. The CDR3, as DNA: TGTGCCAGCAGCATGGACAGGTTCTCCTACGAGCAGTACTTC. Translating gives CASSMDRFSYEQYF.

This chain links TRBV3-1 (or the pseudogene TRBV3-2) with TRBJ2-3; TRBD2 aligns across 8 bases. Germline V CDR1 and CDR2: LGHDT, YNNKEL (reference sequence). After removal of 4 bases from V and 1 base from J, the junction contained 7 bases not matched to a gene. The CDR3 runs 16 residues. Here the CDR3 reads CASSRSGRGGTDTQYF. For the CDR3, the DNA is TGTGCCAGCAGCCGTTCAGGGCGGGGGGGCACAGATACGCAGTATTTT.

In DNA form, the CDR3 reads TGTGCCAGCAGTTCGACAGGGCGTACTGAAGCTTTCTTT. Amino acids: CASSSTGRTEAFF. The genes are TRBV6-5 and TRBJ1-1; 7 nucleotides agree with TRBD1. J gave up 5 bases and V 4 bases, and 4 bases lay outside the gene matches. The germline gives CDR1 MNHEY, CDR2 SVGAGI. The CDR3 is 13 amino acids.

The chain couples TRBV15 to TRBJ1-1; D is perhaps TRBD1 (6 bases). V gave up 0 bases and J gave up 1 base, with 12 bases separating them. This CDR3 spans 16 amino acids. CDR1 is LNHNV, CDR2 YYDKDF, per germline (reference sequence). Written as DNA, the CDR3 is TGTGCCACCAGCAGAGATCCAGGGGCGCCGAACACTGAAGCTTTCTTT. Amino acids: CATSRDPGAPNTEAFF.

The rearrangement uses TRBV11-2 and TRBJ1-2; D might be TRBD1 (6 bases). V lost 4 bases and J lost 2, with 20 bases in between. This CDR3 is 17 amino acids long. CDR1 SGHAT and CDR2 FQNNGV come from the germline V gene. CDR3 sequence: CASSSFLQGQANYGYTF. The CDR3 region has the DNA TGTGCCAGCAGCTCCTTCTTACAGGGACAAGCGAACTATGGCTACACCTTC.